A selection of T cell receptor beta chains follows, all from one sample in a study of T cell responses to AZD1222 COVID-19 vaccine. The assay was immunoSEQ multiplex PCR, and TCRdb's table has in-frame clones only and misses some. The table shows under 150,000 clones, with roughly 91% occurring only once. The material sequenced was peripheral blood, taken on day 0 of AZD1222 vaccination. The receptors were sampled from an adult in good health. Both conserved end residues are part of each CDR3. The order of the fields is D gene, J gene, clone size, V gene, CDR3 DNA, CDR3 protein. D genes are given only for firm matches. Size is omitted from some rows. Given values are once, few, many or a class for expanded clones.

d_gene: TRBD2
j_gene: TRBJ2-1
abundance: .
v_gene: TRBV29-1
CDR3nt: TGCAGCGGCCGTGCGGGAGAGGGTCGGATTGAGCAGTTCTTC
CDR3aa: CSGRAGEGRIEQFF

d_gene: .
j_gene: TRBJ1-2
abundance: .
v_gene: TRBV10-2
CDR3nt: TGCGCCAGCAGTGAGTCTGGCTTCTTCTATGGCTACACCTTC
CDR3aa: CASSESGFFYGYTF

d_gene: .
j_gene: TRBJ2-1
abundance: .
v_gene: TRBV27
CDR3nt: TGTGCCAGCAGTAGGTTAGCGGAGTACTACAATGAGCAGTTCTTC
CDR3aa: CASSRLAEYYNEQFF

d_gene: .
j_gene: TRBJ1-3
abundance: once
v_gene: TRBV9
CDR3nt: TGTGCCAGCAGCGTAGATGGAGGGACTGCTGGAAACACCATATATTTT
CDR3aa: CASSVDGGTAGNTIYF

d_gene: .
j_gene: TRBJ2-3
abundance: once
v_gene: TRBV11-2
CDR3nt: TGTGCCAGCAGCTTAAGCGGTCTGAGCACAGATACGCAGTATTTT
CDR3aa: CASSLSGLSTDTQYF

d_gene: .
j_gene: TRBJ2-7
abundance: .
v_gene: TRBV7-2
CDR3nt: TGTGCCAGCAGCTTAATCAGTCAGGAGCAGTACTTC
CDR3aa: CASSLISQEQYF

d_gene: .
j_gene: TRBJ1-4
abundance: .
v_gene: TRBV5-6
CDR3nt: TGTGCCAGCAGCTTGATGGGACGGCTTGAAAAACTGTTTTTT
CDR3aa: CASSLMGRLEKLFF

d_gene: TRBD1
j_gene: TRBJ1-4
abundance: .
v_gene: TRBV28
CDR3nt: TGTGCCAGCAGTTTATCAGGGACAGGTGAAAAACTGTTTTTT
CDR3aa: CASSLSGTGEKLFF

d_gene: TRBD2
j_gene: TRBJ2-1
abundance: few
v_gene: TRBV7-9
CDR3nt: TGTGCCAGCAGCTTAGGCGCTAGCGGGAGTAATGAGCAGTTCTTC
CDR3aa: CASSLGASGSNEQFF

d_gene: .
j_gene: TRBJ2-6
abundance: few
v_gene: TRBV27
CDR3nt: TGTGCCAGCAGTTTAGGAAGGACCTCTGGGGCCAACGTCCTGACTTTC
CDR3aa: CASSLGRTSGANVLTF

d_gene: TRBD1
j_gene: TRBJ2-2
abundance: .
v_gene: TRBV7-3
CDR3nt: TGTGCCAGCAGGGGGACAGGGAACACCGGGGAGCTGTTTTTT
CDR3aa: CASRGTGNTGELFF

d_gene: .
j_gene: TRBJ1-2
abundance: .
v_gene: TRBV7-2
CDR3nt: TGTGCCAGCAGCTTGGGGGAAAACAGAAACTATGGCTACACCTTC
CDR3aa: CASSLGENRNYGYTF

d_gene: TRBD2
j_gene: TRBJ2-6
abundance: medium-sized
v_gene: TRBV6-2/TRBV6-3
CDR3nt: TGTGCCAGCAGTTGGGGGGGGGATGGGGCCAACGTCCTGACTTTC
CDR3aa: CASSWGGDGANVLTF

d_gene: TRBD1
j_gene: TRBJ1-2
abundance: .
v_gene: TRBV5-4
CDR3nt: TGTGCCAGCAGCATAATCTCCGGGACAGGCGGCTATGGCTACACCTTC
CDR3aa: CASSIISGTGGYGYTF

d_gene: .
j_gene: TRBJ1-5
abundance: .
v_gene: TRBV15
CDR3nt: TGTGCCACCAGCAGAGATCCGGGGAATAGCAATCAGCCCCAGCATTTT
CDR3aa: CATSRDPGNSNQPQHF

d_gene: TRBD1
j_gene: TRBJ1-1
abundance: .
v_gene: TRBV16
CDR3nt: TGTGCCAGCAGCCAGCAGGGACAGACGAACACTGAAGCTTTCTTT
CDR3aa: CASSQQGQTNTEAFF

d_gene: TRBD1
j_gene: TRBJ1-5
abundance: once
v_gene: TRBV6-2/TRBV6-3
CDR3nt: TGTGCCAGCAGTATCCCGGGACAGGGGGCGAGTCAGCCCCAGCATTTT
CDR3aa: CASSIPGQGASQPQHF

d_gene: .
j_gene: TRBJ2-7
abundance: .
v_gene: TRBV7-8
CDR3nt: TGTGCCAGCAGCATAACAGGGCCCTCCTACGAGCAGTACTTC
CDR3aa: CASSITGPSYEQYF

d_gene: .
j_gene: TRBJ1-2
abundance: .
v_gene: TRBV14
CDR3nt: TGTGCCAGCAGCCAGGGCTCAGGGGATGGCTATGGCTACACCTTC
CDR3aa: CASSQGSGDGYGYTF

d_gene: .
j_gene: TRBJ2-7
abundance: .
v_gene: TRBV23-1
CDR3nt: TGCGCCCGCGGGCAGCCCTACGAGCAGTACTTC
CDR3aa: CARGQPYEQYF

d_gene: TRBD1
j_gene: TRBJ1-4
abundance: .
v_gene: TRBV7-9
CDR3nt: TGTGCCAGCAGCGAGGGACAGGCTGCAACTAATGAAAAACTGTTTTTT
CDR3aa: CASSEGQAATNEKLFF